This T cell receptor beta chain appears in the sequencing data of a study of CD8 T cells in ankylosing spondylitis (dated by TCRdb to about 2017). Study-level background: To find TCR variants linked to disease, the study profiled T cell receptor beta repertoires in ankylosing spondylitis patients and healthy donors. The whole study cohort included some 100 healthy donors and some 27 ankylosing spondylitis patients. Peripheral blood was sampled, and synovial fluid was additionally collected from ankylosing spondylitis patients.

Broad study findings and their caveats: Some TCR beta motif variants had previously been reported in synovial fluid and blood of reactive arthritis patients, which suggested common disease-initiation mechanisms. A CD8+ phenotype was shown by the disease-linked clones, which were found at relatively low frequencies in peripheral blood. A TCR beta motif made up of about eight highly homologous amino acid variants appeared to be characteristic of blood from ankylosing spondylitis patients. The disease-linked clones were reported to be significantly enriched in matched synovial fluid samples from ankylosing spondylitis patients.

This clonotype appeared a few times. Its recognized antigen is unknown. There are no base qualities to consult, and no much larger clone falls within one base. The sequencer listed for this sample is Illumina HiSeq 2500. TCR beta libraries were prepared by quantitative 5'-RACE with molecular barcodes. In the authors' own workflow: To identify disease-linked TCR variants, a new computational method was used, one built on a probabilistic model of VDJ rearrangement. TCRdb reworked the public reads: Q25 trimming with fastp, MiXCR clone assembly, productive beta chains retained. CDR3 protein sequences are deduplicated, and each keeps its most common genes and DNA. For this entry, the V and J calls and clone size follow TCRdb and not the study's own pipeline. The sample table records approximately 340,000 distinct CDR3 sequences; roughly 15% of these occur just once. The leading ten clones occupy around 1% of the sample.

From the cysteine up to the phenylalanine, the CDR3 has a length of 14 residues. This entry keeps only the CDR3 DNA: 42 bases, framed from base 1. V loses 5 bases, J loses 1 base, and the germline ends lie 8 bases apart. For CDR1 and CDR2, the germline V gene lists LGHNT and FRNRAP. The sample comprised blood, either unsorted or a sorted T cell fraction (not recorded which). The chain joins TRBV12-5 to TRBJ2-2, and perhaps TRBD1 as D gene, on 5 matching bases. The clonotype comes from a male donor with ankylosing spondylitis or in good health (not recorded which). The DNA reads as follows: TGTGCTAGTGGTCAGACAGTGAACACCGGGGAGCTGTTTTTT. Its protein product is CASGQTVNTGELFF. Joined to the reference TRBV12-5 and TRBJ2-2 proteins, this CDR3 gives the full variable domain: DARVTQTPRHKVTEMGQEVTMRCQPILGHNTVFWYRQTMMQGLELLAYFRNRAPLDDSGMPKDRFSAEMPDATLATLKIQPSEPRDSAVYFCASGQTVNTGELFFGEGSRLTVL.